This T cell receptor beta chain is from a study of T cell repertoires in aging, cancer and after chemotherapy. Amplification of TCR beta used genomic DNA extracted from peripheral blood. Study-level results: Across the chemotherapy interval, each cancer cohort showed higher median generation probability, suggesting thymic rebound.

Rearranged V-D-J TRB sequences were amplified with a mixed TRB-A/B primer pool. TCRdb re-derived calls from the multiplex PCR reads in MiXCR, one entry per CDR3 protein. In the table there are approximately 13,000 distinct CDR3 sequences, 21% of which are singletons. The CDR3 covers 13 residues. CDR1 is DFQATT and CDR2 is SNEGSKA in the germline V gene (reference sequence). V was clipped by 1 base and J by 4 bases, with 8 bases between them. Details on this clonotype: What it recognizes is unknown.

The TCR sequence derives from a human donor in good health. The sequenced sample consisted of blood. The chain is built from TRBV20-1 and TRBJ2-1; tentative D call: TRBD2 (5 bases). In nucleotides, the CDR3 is TGCAGTGCTAGAGGAGGGTTATACAATGAGCAGTTCTTC. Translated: CSARGGLYNEQFF.